The next 10 T cell receptor beta chains were all read from a single sample in a study of beta chain features in type 1 diabetes listed by TCRdb under 2018. The receptor library was made with the immunoSEQ multiplex PCR assay. The entire amount of isolated RNA was reverse transcribed using the High Capacity cDNA Reverse Transcription Kit, so the sequenced TCRB transcripts were expressed ones. Entries here come from immuneACCESS through TCRdb and include only in-frame sequences with V and J called. Some clones fail to appear in such tables; in the studies checked, an unresolved V gene covers under half of the shortfall, and the cause of the remainder is unknown. This sample comprises tens of thousands of clones, nearly 70% of them detected only once. The ten top clones hold 2% to 2.5% of the sample. Specimen: Tregs from blood. The cell subset or site label here, explained by the study, means: regulatory CD4+ T cells. Receptors were obtained from a woman aged 40 to 55 in good health.

The rearrangement links TRBV5-4 to TRBJ1-2; the match to TRBD1 covers 10 bases. The CDR3 loop spans 15 amino acids. Per germline, CDR1 SGHNT and CDR2 YYREEE (reference sequence). V lost 1 base and J lost 2; bases outside the gene matches: 2. The CDR3 sequence is CASSLMTGGNYGYTF. The CDR3 DNA sequence: TGTGCCAGCAGCTTGATGACAGGGGGCAACTATGGCTACACCTTC.

The V call is TRBV7-2, the J call TRBJ1-2; D uncertain. V was clipped by 2 bases and J by 0 bases, with 10 bases between them. This CDR3 comprises 15 residues. The V gene's germline CDR1 is SGHTA and CDR2 FQGNSA. Written as DNA, the CDR3 is TGTGCCAGCAGCTTAAACCCGGGAGCTAACTATGGCTACACCTTC. It encodes CASSLNPGANYGYTF.

The gene calls are TRBV6-1 and TRBJ2-5, with D possibly being TRBD2 (6 bases). CDR1 and CDR2 (germline): MNHNS, SASEGT. V lost 8 bases and J lost 11, with 15 bases in between. The CDR3 contains 11 residues. The CDR3 DNA sequence: TGTGCCAGCCGGCTACGGGACTGGCAGTACTTC. Translation gives CASRLRDWQYF.

J is TRBJ1-2 and V is TRBV16; 11 nucleotides match TRBD1. V shed 6 bases and J 4 bases; nucleotides not matched to a gene: 4. Germline loops: CDR1 KGHSY, CDR2 FQNENV. The CDR3 contains 14 residues. CDR3 in DNA: TGTGCCAGCAGTCGGACAGGGGGCGCCTATGGCTACACCTTC. As protein: CASSRTGGAYGYTF. The full variable domain, with the rest looked up from reference TRBV16 and TRBJ1-2, is GEEVAQTPKHLVRGEGQKAKLYCAPIKGHSYVFWYQQVLKNEFKFLISFQNENVFDETGMPKERFSAKCLPNSPCSLEIQATKLEDSAVYFCASSRTGGAYGYTFGSGTRLTVV.

V gene TRBV15 combines with J gene TRBJ1-2; weak D call: TRBD1 (6 bases). The CDR3 is 18 amino acids. V shed 0 bases and J shed 0 bases, with 17 bases lying between them. Germline CDR1 LNHNV, CDR2 YYDKDF (reference sequence). The CDR3 sequence is CATSRDVPGVNTNYGYTF. CDR3 DNA sequence: TGTGCCACCAGCAGAGATGTGCCAGGGGTGAACACTAACTATGGCTACACCTTC.

The rearrangement joins TRBV19 to TRBJ2-3; 7 bases map to TRBD1. V trimming: 4 bases; J trimming: 0 bases; junction bases outside the gene matches: 7. The length of the CDR3 is 16 residues. Germline lookup yields CDR1 LNHDA and CDR2 SQIVND (reference sequence). CDR3 amino acids: CASSKTGSSSTDTQYF. The CDR3 bases are TGTGCCAGTAGTAAGACAGGGTCTTCGAGCACAGATACGCAGTATTTT.

The genes are TRBV7-2 and TRBJ1-2; no clear D gene. CDR1 is SGHTA and CDR2 is FQGNSA in the germline V gene. The V gene lost 2 bases and the J gene lost 7 bases, with 11 bases spanning the gap. This CDR3 contains 13 residues. The CDR3 is CASSLIYRTGYTF. CDR3 DNA sequence: TGTGCCAGCAGCTTAATTTACAGAACTGGCTACACCTTC.

This chain joins TRBV21-1 and TRBJ1-3. TRBV21-1 is noted as a pseudogene. This CDR3 spans 17 amino acids. As DNA, the CDR3 is TGTGCCAGCAGCCAGATAATAGCTAAACACGCACGAAACACCATATATTTT. The encoded protein is CASSQIIAKHARNTIYF.

The V and J genes are TRBV10-3 and TRBJ2-1; 13 nucleotides match TRBD2. Trimming removed 10 bases from V and 0 bases from J; junction bases left unmatched: 12. Germline V CDR1 and CDR2: ENHRY, SYGVKD. This CDR3 has 18 amino acids. The chain's CDR3 is CASESGLAGTSSYNEQFF. In nucleotides, the CDR3 is TGTGCCAGCGAATCGGGACTAGCGGGGACGAGCTCCTACAATGAGCAGTTCTTC.

This chain uses TRBV10-3 with TRBJ1-5; D unresolved. Per germline, CDR1 ENHRY and CDR2 SYGVKD. V was trimmed by 3 bases and J by 4 bases, leaving 16 bases between them. There are 16 residues in the CDR3. The CDR3 sequence is CAISEEGFSGNQPQHF. The CDR3 DNA reads TGTGCCATCAGTGAAGAGGGTTTTTCGGGAAATCAGCCCCAGCATTTT.